The subject of this entry is one T cell receptor beta chain. This clone was counted a single time. The antigen this receptor binds is unknown. There are no base qualities to consult, and no much larger clone falls within one base. Thawed PBMCs were FACS-sorted into unstimulated Tregs (CD4+CD25+CD127-), CD4+ non-Tregs (CD4+CD25-), CD4 cells and CD8 cells. Healthy control blood was obtained either as purchased buffy coats or from healthy volunteers. Healthy control blood was separated into PBMCs by Ficoll density gradient and cryopreserved, and patient PBMCs were collected both before and after transplant. This sample is part of a study of Tregs in tolerant kidney transplant recipients (dated by TCRdb to about 2019). Study-level background: Before combined kidney and bone marrow transplantation, this study identified donor-specific regulatory T cells using TCRbeta sequencing and then followed those same cells after transplant. TCRbeta repertoire sequencing was used in 3 healthy controls to compare several methods for expanding Tregs specific for an allogeneic donor.

For TCRbeta CDR3 sequencing, genomic DNA from the sorted cells was extracted using the QIAGEN DNeasy Blood and Tissue Kit. Through immunoSEQ, high-throughput TCRbeta CDR3 sequencing was done commercially, including PCR amplification with internal controls and bias correction. Concerning the study's data processing: Unique productive TCRbeta sequences were defined by CDR3 nucleotide sequence when primers matched and otherwise by CDR3 amino acid sequence together with Vbeta and Jbeta genes. Sorting error was corrected by removing sequences shared between sorted populations at a frequency ratio of 2:1 or less, and the remaining shared sequences were assigned to the higher population. A sequence was defined as donor-reactive if the sequence was expanded at least 5-fold in CFSE-low cells compared with unstimulated cells and had a frequency of at least 0.01% in CFSE-low cells. Repertoire divergence was quantified by Jensen-Shannon divergence using the top 100 TCRbeta sequences ranked by frequency. For any sample with multiple sequencing runs, sorting error was corrected in each run separately before the runs were pooled. TCRdb limited this immuneACCESS table to in-frame rearrangements with V and J called. A share of clones is missing; checked studies link under half to unresolved V genes, and the rest is unexplained. V, J and clone size reflect that table, while D and trimming were determined from the DNA. Here the sample has roughly 250,000 clones; about four fifths occur a single time. Of the sample, 0.64% falls within the top ten clones.

General study outcomes and caveats: The study was constrained by small patient numbers, and validation of the findings is required in larger populations and under other immunosuppression protocols. Biological reproducibility was not examined directly, but technical replication error appeared to be minimal. Expanding Tregs with activated donor B cells appeared to identify the most biologically relevant and donor-specific TCRbeta repertoire.

V is reduced by 3 bases and J by 2 bases, leaving a spacing of 11 bases between them. CDR1 LNHDA and CDR2 SQIVND are derived from the germline V gene (reference sequence). The CDR3 sequence holds 14 residues, the cysteine and phenylalanine included. Only the CDR3 DNA is retained, 42 bases long and in frame from the first base. The sequencing input was CD4+ T cells from blood. This chain is built from TRBV19 and TRBJ2-7, with TRBD1 perhaps the D gene, on 6 matching bases. This clonotype was sampled from a human donor in good health. For the CDR3, the sequence is CASSILQGTYEQYF. The DNA sequence is TGTGCCAGTAGTATTCTCCAGGGGACCTACGAGCAGTACTTC. With the portions outside the CDR3 filled from the reference TRBV19 and TRBJ2-7 genes, the complete variable region becomes DGGITQSPKYLFRKEGQNVTLSCEQNLNHDAMYWYRQDPGQGLRLIYYSQIVNDFQKGDIAEGYSVSREKKESFPLTVTSAQKNPTAFYLCASSILQGTYEQYFGPGTRLTVT.